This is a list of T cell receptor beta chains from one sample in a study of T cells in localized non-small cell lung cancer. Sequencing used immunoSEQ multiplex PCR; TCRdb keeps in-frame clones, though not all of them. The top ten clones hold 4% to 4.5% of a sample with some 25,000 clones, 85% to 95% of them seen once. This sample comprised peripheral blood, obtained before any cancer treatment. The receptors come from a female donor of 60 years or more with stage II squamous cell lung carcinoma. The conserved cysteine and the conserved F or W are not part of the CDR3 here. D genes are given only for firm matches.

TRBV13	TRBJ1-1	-	ASSQRQIWNTEAF
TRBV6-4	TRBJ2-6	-	ASSDSGANVLT
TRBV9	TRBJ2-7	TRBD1	ASSVLGQAGEQY
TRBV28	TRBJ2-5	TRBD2	ASSRTSGETQY
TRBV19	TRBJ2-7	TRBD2	ASSPGTRGWQY
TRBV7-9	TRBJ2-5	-	ASSLNSGGIRETQY
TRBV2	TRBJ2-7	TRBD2	ASNRGLAGRRGEQY
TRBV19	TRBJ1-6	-	ASSMRGPNSPLH
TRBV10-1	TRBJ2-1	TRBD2	AGRRTSGTLRVQSSYNEQF
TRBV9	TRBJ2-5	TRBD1	ASSVRQGTGTQY
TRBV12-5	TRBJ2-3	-	ASGRRGGAGDTQY
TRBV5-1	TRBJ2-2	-	ASSDQGSGPMELF
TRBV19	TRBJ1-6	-	ASSMTPQGSSPLH
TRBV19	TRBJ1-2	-	ASRLPWQALEGYT
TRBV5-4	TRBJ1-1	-	ASTQSVNTEAF
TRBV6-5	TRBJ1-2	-	ASSGHPSGRGYT
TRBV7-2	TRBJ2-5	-	ASSPGLGETQY
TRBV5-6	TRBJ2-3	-	ASSFLGTQY
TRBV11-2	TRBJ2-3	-	ASSLVGDTDTQY
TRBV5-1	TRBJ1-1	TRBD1	ASSAGQGLNTEAF
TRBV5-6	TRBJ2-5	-	ASSLWDSETQY
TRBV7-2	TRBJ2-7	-	ASSYGGPREQY
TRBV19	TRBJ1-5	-	ASGGARSNQPQH
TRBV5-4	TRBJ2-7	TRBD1	ASSGGQGSYEQY
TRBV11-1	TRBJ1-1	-	ASSLEGPNTEAF
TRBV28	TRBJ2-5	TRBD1	ASSWTGSERY
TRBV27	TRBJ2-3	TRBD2	ASTLGGMYTDTQY
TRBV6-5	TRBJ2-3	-	ASSRRDPVTDTQY
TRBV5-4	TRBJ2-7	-	ASSTDRYEQY
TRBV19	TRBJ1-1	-	ASSIEGLPGVDTEAF
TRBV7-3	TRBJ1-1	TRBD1	ASSTTGGVGNTEAF
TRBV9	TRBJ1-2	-	ASSVVGGSDGYT
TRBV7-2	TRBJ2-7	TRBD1	ASSQSLTGFEQY